This T cell receptor beta chain stems from a study of T cells in Graves' hyperthyroidism and ophthalmopathy. This clonotype was seen many times. This CDR3 comprises 14 residues. Trimming at V came to 1 base and at J to 4 bases, leaving 1 base not matched to a gene. Germline CDR1 LGHNT, CDR2 FRNRAP. Fresh peripheral blood, around 10 ml, yielded the PBMCs. Authors of the study amplified TCR beta CDR3 regions from RNA transcripts. The TCR CDR3 was amplified in a first-round RT-PCR using the HTBI primer set. TCRdb ran MiXCR on the multiplex PCR reads and lists one entry per CDR3 protein. The sample carries 700,000 or so distinct CDR3 sequences, around 15% recorded once.

The V and J genes are TRBV12-5 and TRBJ2-7; 10 positions agree with TRBD2. This receptor was obtained from a woman aged 45-65 years with Graves' ophthalmopathy. Sample: blood. In nucleotides, the CDR3 is TGTGCTAGTGGTTTGGCGACTAGCGGGTACGAGCAGTACTTC. It translates to CASGLATSGYEQYF.